Described below is a single T cell receptor beta chain sequence and its context. This entry is derived from a study of post-analysis software for immune sequencing data. Built from TCR beta cDNA, the libraries had unique molecular identifiers in them. Input populations of 1 to 10 million T cells gave rise to approximately 500,000 cDNA molecules. Each CDR3 protein gets one entry after TCRdb re-called the PCR reads with MiXCR. The repertoire holds about 760,000 distinct CDR3 sequences, with less than 35% as singletons. This TCR was sampled from a girl between 10 and 17 years old with multiple sclerosis. Sequencing input: blood.

In DNA, the CDR3 is TGTGCCAGCAGTTACTCGGGTTTTAGCAATCAGCCCCAGCATTTT. It specifies CASSYSGFSNQPQHF. The chain is built from TRBV6-5 and TRBJ1-5; D is uncertain. V shed 0 bases and J shed 0 bases, with 6 bases lying between them. CDR3 length: 15 amino acids. Germline V CDR1 and CDR2: MNHEY, SVGAGI.